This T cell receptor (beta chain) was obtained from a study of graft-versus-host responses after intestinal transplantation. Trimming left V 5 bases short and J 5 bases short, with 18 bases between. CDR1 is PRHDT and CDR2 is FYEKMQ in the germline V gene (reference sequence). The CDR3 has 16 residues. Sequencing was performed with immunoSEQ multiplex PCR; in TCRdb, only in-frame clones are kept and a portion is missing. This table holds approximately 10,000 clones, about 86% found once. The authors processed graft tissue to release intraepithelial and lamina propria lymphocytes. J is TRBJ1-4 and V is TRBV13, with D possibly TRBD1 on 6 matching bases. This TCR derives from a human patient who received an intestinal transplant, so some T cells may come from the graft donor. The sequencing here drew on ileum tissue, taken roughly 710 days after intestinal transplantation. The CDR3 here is CASSVDRPSSNEKLFF. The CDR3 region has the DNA TGTGCCAGCAGCGTTGACAGGCCCAGTTCCAATGAAAAACTGTTTTTT.